This T cell receptor beta chain was observed in a study of PD-1 blockade in classical Hodgkin lymphoma. Findings and caveats of the study: Significant TCR diversity gains by C4D1 occurred in CD4+ but not CD8+ cells.

V was clipped by 0 bases and J by 6 bases, with 9 bases between them. This CDR3 is built from 14 residues. From germline, CDR1 is SNHLY and CDR2 FYNNEI. Every one of the patients relapsed after autologous stem cell transplantation (brentuximab vedotin exposure was variable). The sample holds one count of this clone. What it binds is unknown. Libraries were prepared by immunoSEQ multiplex PCR; TCRdb keeps only in-frame clonotypes and omits some of them. The sample includes 50,000 to 75,000 clones, 75% to 90% of them seen just once. The V gene is TRBV2, the J gene TRBJ1-5; D call uncertain. The sequences come from peripheral blood mononuclear cells (PBMCs), collected at baseline. The clonotype comes from a human donor with classical Hodgkin lymphoma. The CDR3 spells CASSEARGGQPQHF. The CDR3 DNA sequence: TGTGCCAGCAGTGAAGCGCGGGGAGGTCAGCCCCAGCATTTT.